This TCR beta chain was profiled in a study of read filtering for tumor transcriptome and immune sequencing. The overall study: The cohort had about 16 men and approximately 13 women aged roughly 47 to 85, mean roughly 71 years. Transcriptome libraries were built from DNase-treated RNA.

CDR1 and CDR2 from the germline V gene are GTSNPN and SVGIG (reference sequence). The V and J ends lost 5 bases and 6 bases respectively, with 13 bases between them. The CDR3 spans 12 residues. Study-level findings and limits: Compared with RNA-seq, IR-seq gave much higher clonotype depth and reliability. The sorted CD138-negative fraction was a mixed bone marrow immune population, not purified T cells.

This library used about 360 ng RNA and molecular barcoded adaptors spanning alpha/delta and beta/gamma chains. MiXCR, run by TCRdb on the reads, gives a single entry per CDR3 protein. The data contain 30,000 to 50,000 distinct CDR3 sequences, around 11% of them singletons. This clonotype was counted ten times or more. Its antigen is undetermined. The J gene is TRBJ2-5, the V gene TRBV30, with D unclear. Source material: a population of CD138-negative cells sorted from bone marrow. The sequence was collected from a donor over 35 with multiple myeloma. As DNA, the CDR3 is TGTGCCTGGTCCGAGGAATTACAGACCCAGTACTTC. This translates into CAWSEELQTQYF.